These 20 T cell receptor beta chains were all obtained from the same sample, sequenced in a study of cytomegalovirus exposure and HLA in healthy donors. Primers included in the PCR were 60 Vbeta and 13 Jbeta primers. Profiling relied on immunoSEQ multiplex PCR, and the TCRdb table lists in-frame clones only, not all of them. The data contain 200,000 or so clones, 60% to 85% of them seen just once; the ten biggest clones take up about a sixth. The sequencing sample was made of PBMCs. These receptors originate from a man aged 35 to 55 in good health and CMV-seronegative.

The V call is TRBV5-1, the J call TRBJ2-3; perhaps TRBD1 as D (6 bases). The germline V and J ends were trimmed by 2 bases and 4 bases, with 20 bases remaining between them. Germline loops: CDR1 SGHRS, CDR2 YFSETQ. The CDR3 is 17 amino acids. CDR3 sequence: CASSLTATGSFSDTQYF. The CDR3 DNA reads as TGCGCCAGCAGCTTAACGGCGACAGGTTCATTTTCAGATACGCAGTATTTT. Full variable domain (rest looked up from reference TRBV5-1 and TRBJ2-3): KAGVTQTPRYLIKTRGQQVTLSCSPISGHRSVSWYQQTPGQGLQFLFEYFSETQRNKGNFPGRFSGRQFSNSRSEMNVSTLELGDSALYLCASSLTATGSFSDTQYFGPGTRLTVL.

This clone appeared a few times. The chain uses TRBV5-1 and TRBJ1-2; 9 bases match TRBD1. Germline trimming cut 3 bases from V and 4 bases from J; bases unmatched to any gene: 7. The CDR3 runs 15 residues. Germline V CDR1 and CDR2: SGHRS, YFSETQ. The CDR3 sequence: CASSSGTGFFYGYTF. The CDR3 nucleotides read TGCGCCAGCAGCTCCGGGACAGGGTTCTTCTATGGCTACACCTTC. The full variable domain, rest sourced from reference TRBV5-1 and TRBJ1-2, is KAGVTQTPRYLIKTRGQQVTLSCSPISGHRSVSWYQQTPGQGLQFLFEYFSETQRNKGNFPGRFSGRQFSNSRSEMNVSTLELGDSALYLCASSSGTGFFYGYTFGSGTRLTVV.

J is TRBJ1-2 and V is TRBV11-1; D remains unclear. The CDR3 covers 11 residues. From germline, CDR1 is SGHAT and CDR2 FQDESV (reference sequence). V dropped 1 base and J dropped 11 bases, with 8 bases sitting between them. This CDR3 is CASSLGAVYTF. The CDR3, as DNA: TGTGCCAGCAGCTTAGGTGCAGTTTACACCTTC. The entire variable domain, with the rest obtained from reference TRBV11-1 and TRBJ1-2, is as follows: EAEVAQSPRYKITEKSQAVAFWCDPISGHATLYWYRQILGQGPELLVQFQDESVVDDSQLPKDRFSAERLKGVDSTLKIQPAELGDSAMYLCASSLGAVYTFGSGTRLTVV.

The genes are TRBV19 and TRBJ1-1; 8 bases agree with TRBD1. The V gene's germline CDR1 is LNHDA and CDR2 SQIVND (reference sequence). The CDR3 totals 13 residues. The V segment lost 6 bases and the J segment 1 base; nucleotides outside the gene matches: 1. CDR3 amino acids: CASRGQANTEAFF. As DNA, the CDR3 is TGTGCCAGTAGGGGACAGGCGAACACTGAAGCTTTCTTT.

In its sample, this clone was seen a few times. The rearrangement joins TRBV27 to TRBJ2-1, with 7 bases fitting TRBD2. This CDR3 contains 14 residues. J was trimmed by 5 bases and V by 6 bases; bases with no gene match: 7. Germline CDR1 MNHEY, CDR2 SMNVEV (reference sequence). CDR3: CASRDPGLHNEQFF. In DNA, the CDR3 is TGTGCCAGCAGGGATCCGGGACTACACAATGAGCAGTTCTTC.

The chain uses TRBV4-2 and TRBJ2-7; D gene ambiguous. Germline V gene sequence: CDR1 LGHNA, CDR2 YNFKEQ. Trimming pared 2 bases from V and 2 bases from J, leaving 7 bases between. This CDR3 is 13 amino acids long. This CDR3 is CASSQIEAYEQYF. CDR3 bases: TGTGCCAGCAGCCAAATCGAGGCCTACGAGCAGTACTTC.

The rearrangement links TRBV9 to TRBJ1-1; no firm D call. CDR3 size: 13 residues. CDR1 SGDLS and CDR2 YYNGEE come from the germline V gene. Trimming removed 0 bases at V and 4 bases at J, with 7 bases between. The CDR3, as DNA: TGTGCCAGCAGCGTAGGCAGTGTCACTGAAGCTTTCTTT. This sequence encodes CASSVGSVTEAFF.

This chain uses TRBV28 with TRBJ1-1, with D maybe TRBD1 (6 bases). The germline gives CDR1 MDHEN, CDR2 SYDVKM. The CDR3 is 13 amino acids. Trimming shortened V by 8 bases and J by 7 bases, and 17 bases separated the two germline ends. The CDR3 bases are TGTGCCAGCTGGCAAGGGGGGGCGAGTGAAGCTTTCTTT. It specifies CASWQGGASEAFF.

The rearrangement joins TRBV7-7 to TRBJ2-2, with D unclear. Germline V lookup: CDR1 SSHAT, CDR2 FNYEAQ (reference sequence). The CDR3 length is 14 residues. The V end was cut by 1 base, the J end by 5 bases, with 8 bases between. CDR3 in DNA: TGTGCCAGCAGCTTAGGTGCGGAGACCGGGGAGCTGTTTTTT. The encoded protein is CASSLGAETGELFF.

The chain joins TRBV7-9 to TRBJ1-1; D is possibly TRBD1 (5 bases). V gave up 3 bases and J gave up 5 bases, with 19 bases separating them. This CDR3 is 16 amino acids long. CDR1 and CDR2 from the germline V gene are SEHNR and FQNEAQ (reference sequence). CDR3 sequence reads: CASSLAGGKGRTEAFF. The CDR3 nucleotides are TGTGCCAGCAGCTTGGCGGGGGGGAAGGGCAGAACTGAAGCTTTCTTT.

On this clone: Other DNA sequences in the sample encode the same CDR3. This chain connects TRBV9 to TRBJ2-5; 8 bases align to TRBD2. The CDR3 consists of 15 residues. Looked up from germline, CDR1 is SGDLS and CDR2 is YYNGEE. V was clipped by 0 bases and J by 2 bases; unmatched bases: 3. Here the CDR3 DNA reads TGTGCCAGCAGCGTAGATACTAGCGGACAAGAGACCCAGTACTTC. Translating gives CASSVDTSGQETQYF.

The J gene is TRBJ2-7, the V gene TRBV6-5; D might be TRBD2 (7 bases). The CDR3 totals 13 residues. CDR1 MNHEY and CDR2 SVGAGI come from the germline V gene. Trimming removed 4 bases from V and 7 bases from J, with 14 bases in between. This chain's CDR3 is CASSLGGGGEQYF. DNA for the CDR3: TGTGCCAGCAGTTTAGGAGGGGGAGGGGAGCAGTACTTC.

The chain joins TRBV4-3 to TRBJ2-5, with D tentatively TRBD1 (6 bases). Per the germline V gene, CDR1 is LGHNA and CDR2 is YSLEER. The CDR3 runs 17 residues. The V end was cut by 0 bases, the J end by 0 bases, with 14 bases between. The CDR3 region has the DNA TGCGCCAGCAGCCAAGACTACAGGGACAAGTACCAAGAGACCCAGTACTTC. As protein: CASSQDYRDKYQETQYF.

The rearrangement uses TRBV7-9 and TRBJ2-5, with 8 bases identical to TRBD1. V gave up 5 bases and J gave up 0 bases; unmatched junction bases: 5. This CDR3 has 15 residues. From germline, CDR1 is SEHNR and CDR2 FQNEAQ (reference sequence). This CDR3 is CASSATGGYQETQYF. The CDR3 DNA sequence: TGTGCCAGCAGCGCTACAGGGGGTTACCAAGAGACCCAGTACTTC.

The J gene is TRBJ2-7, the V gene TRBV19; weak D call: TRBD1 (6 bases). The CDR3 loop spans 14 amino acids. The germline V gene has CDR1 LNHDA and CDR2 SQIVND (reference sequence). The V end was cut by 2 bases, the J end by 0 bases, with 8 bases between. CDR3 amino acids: CASSITGISYEQYF. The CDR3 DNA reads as TGTGCCAGTAGTATAACAGGGATCTCCTACGAGCAGTACTTC.

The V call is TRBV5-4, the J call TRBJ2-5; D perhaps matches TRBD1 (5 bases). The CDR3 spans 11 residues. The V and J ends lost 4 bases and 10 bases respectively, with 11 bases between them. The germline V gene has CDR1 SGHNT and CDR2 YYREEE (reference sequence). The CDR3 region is CASSVGQFQYF. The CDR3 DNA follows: TGTGCCAGCAGCGTCGGACAATTCCAGTACTTC.

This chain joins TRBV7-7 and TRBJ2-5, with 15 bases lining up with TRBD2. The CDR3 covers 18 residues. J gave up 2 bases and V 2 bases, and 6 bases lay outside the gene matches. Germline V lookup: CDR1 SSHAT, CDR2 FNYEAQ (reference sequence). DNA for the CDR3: TGTGCCAGCAGCTTACTCGCGGGACTAGCGGGGGGTCAAGAGACCCAGTACTTC. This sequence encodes CASSLLAGLAGGQETQYF. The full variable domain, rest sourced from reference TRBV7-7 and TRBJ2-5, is GAGVSQSPRYKVTKRGQDVTLRCDPISSHATLYWYQQALGQGPEFLTYFNYEAQPDKSGLPSDRFSAERPEGSISTLTIQRTEQRDSAMYRCASSLLAGLAGGQETQYFGPGTRLLVL.

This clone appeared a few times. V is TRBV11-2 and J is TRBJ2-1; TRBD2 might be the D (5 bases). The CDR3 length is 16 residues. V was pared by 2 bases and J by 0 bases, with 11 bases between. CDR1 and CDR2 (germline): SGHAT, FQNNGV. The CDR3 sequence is CASSLRGLTSYNEQFF. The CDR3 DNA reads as TGTGCCAGCAGCTTACGCGGGTTAACCTCCTACAATGAGCAGTTCTTC.

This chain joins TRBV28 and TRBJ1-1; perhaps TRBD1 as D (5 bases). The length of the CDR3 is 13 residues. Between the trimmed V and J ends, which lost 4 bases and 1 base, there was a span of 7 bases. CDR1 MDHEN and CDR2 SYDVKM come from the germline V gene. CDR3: CASSWGGNTEAFF. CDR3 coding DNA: TGTGCCAGCAGTTGGGGGGGGAACACTGAAGCTTTCTTT.

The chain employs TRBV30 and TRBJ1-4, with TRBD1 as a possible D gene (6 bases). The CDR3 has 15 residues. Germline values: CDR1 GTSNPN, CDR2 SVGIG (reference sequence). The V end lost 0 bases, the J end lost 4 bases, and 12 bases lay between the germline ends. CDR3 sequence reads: CAWSVWRRGNEKLFF. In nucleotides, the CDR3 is TGTGCCTGGAGTGTATGGCGCAGGGGTAATGAAAAACTGTTTTTT.